The source of this T cell receptor beta chain is a study of molecular identifiers for immune sequencing clone quantification. This clonotype has ten or more counts. TCRdb re-called the PCR reads with MiXCR, one entry per CDR3 protein. The sample records around 320,000 distinct CDR3 sequences, about a quarter being singletons. CDR1 and CDR2 from the germline V gene are SQVTM and ANQGSEA. CDR3 length equals 16 residues. Germline trimming cut 2 bases from V and 4 bases from J; bases unmatched to any gene: 10. The sequence was obtained from a human donor in good health. Some libraries in this study had Jurkat cell RNA spiked in. The gene calls are TRBV29-1 and TRBJ2-2, with 7 bases that match TRBD1. The sample taken for sequencing was naive CD8+ T cells from blood, with Jurkat cell RNA spiked in. The subset: FACS-sorted CD8+CD4-CCR7+CD45RA+ naive T cells. CDR3 sequence (DNA): TGCAGCGTTGAAAAGCAGGGGGTATCAGGCACCGGGGAGCTGTTTTTT. It is translated as CSVEKQGVSGTGELFF.